The clone carrying this T cell receptor (beta chain) was seen just once. The data originate from a study of control samples from healthy donors and cancer patients. Using immunoSEQ multiplex PCR, the repertoire was profiled, and TCRdb retains in-frame clones only, with some absent. The repertoire holds about 180,000 clones, with roughly 94% as singletons. CDR1 and CDR2 from the germline V gene are SGHTA and FQGTGA. The CDR3 has 13 residues. Trimming removed 0 bases from V and 5 bases from J, with 5 bases in between. The sequence came from a young woman in good health. V is TRBV7-3 and J is TRBJ1-5; no firm D call. The specimen was blood. Written as DNA, the CDR3 is TGTGCCAGCAGCTTAACGGTGGATCAGCCCCAGCATTTT. Encoded protein: CASSLTVDQPQHF.